Shown below are 15 T cell receptor beta chains from a single sample sequenced in a study of T cells in Graves' hyperthyroidism and ophthalmopathy. The investigators amplified TCR beta CDR3 regions from RNA transcripts. Researchers ran a first-round RT-PCR on the TCR CDR3 using the HTBI primer set. TCRdb used MiXCR to reprocess the multiplex PCR reads, holding one entry per CDR3 protein. The profile shows 300,000 to 350,000 distinct CDR3 sequences, over 15% of them singletons. The specimen sequenced was blood. The receptors originated from a woman between 40 and 50 years old with Graves' ophthalmopathy.

To note about this clonotype: The junction departs from germline at one end; a sequencing error may be responsible. The rearrangement uses TRBV28 and TRBJ1-2; D is unclear. The CDR3 is 15 amino acids. The germline V gene encodes CDR1 MDHEN and CDR2 SYDVKM. As DNA, the CDR3 is TGTGCCAGCAGTTTTCGGGTCAGGATATACTATGGCTACATCTTC. Translated, it gives CASSFRVRIYYGYIF.

The genes are TRBV28 and TRBJ2-7, with a tentative D call TRBD1 (6 bases). The germline V and J ends were trimmed by 6 bases and 8 bases, with 17 bases remaining between them. The CDR3 runs to 13 residues. Germline-derived CDR1 and CDR2 are MDHEN and SYDVKM. CDR3 sequence (DNA): TGTGCCAGCAGCCGGTTTGAGGGGACACAGCAGTACTTC. Residues: CASSRFEGTQQYF.

In its sample, this clonotype was seen once. V is TRBV3-1 and J is TRBJ1-5; D is unclear. V was cut by 2 bases and J by 0 bases, with 5 bases left in between. Germline CDR1 reads LGHDT; CDR2 reads YNNKEL (reference sequence). The CDR3 length is 14 residues. Written as DNA, the CDR3 is TGTGCCAGCAGCCAATGGTTTAGCAATCAGCCCCAGCATTTT. Its protein is CASSQWFSNQPQHF.

V usage is TRBV12-3 or TRBV12-4 and J usage is TRBJ1-2; a possible D gene is TRBD1 (5 bases). The CDR3 length is 16 residues. Between the trimmed V and J ends, which lost 6 bases and 3 bases, there was a span of 20 bases. The CDR3: CASSLESGAAHYGYTF. The CDR3 DNA is TGTGCCAGCAGCTTGGAGAGCGGGGCGGCCCACTATGGCTACACCTTC.

The sample holds many counts of this clonotype. The V gene is TRBV20-1, the J gene TRBJ2-5; D is perhaps TRBD2 (6 bases). This CDR3 has 16 amino acids. Deletions cut 6 bases from V and 2 bases from J, with 22 bases between. Germline assignment: CDR1 DFQATT and CDR2 SNEGSKA (reference sequence). The CDR3 sequence: CSANKDAVAGQETQYF. DNA of the CDR3: TGCAGTGCAAACAAGGACGCCGTCGCGGGACAAGAGACCCAGTACTTC.

This clonotype was observed many times. The rearrangement joins TRBV7-9 to TRBJ2-5, with 7 positions matching TRBD2. J gave up 0 bases and V 1 base, and 14 bases lay outside the gene matches. CDR3 length: 19 amino acids. Germline V gives CDR1 SEHNR, CDR2 FQNEAQ (reference sequence). Here the CDR3 DNA reads TGTGCCAGCAGCTTAGGAGTCGGTGGAAGCGGGGCAAACCAAGAGACCCAGTACTTC. This sequence encodes CASSLGVGGSGANQETQYF.

This clonotype occurred many times. The chain couples TRBV4-2 to TRBJ1-5; 7 nucleotides match TRBD1. Germline V gene sequence: CDR1 LGHNA, CDR2 YNFKEQ. The CDR3 runs 17 residues. The ends lost 4 bases at V and 3 bases at J; junction bases unmatched: 12. In DNA, the CDR3 is TGTGCCAGCAGCCTTTACCTCCGGACAGGCCCCAATCAGCCCCAGCATTTT. Residues: CASSLYLRTGPNQPQHF.

The rearrangement joins TRBV19 to TRBJ1-1, with D maybe TRBD1 (5 bases). Germline CDR1 and CDR2: LNHDA and SQIVND (reference sequence). The CDR3 loop spans 12 amino acids. The V end was cut by 10 bases, the J end by 4 bases, with 13 bases between. CDR3: CATVNGGTEAFF. The DNA of the CDR3 is TGTGCCACAGTTAACGGGGGCACTGAAGCTTTCTTT.

This clonotype was picked up many times. The chain carries TRBV6-5 and TRBJ1-2; D is undetermined. V lost 5 bases and J 2 bases, leaving 18 bases between the germline ends. The CDR3 loop spans 16 amino acids. Germline-derived CDR1 and CDR2 are MNHEY and SVGAGI. This CDR3 is CASSLTYRATNYGYTF. The CDR3 DNA sequence: TGTGCCAGCAGTCTCACTTATCGGGCCACGAACTATGGCTACACCTTC.

This clonotype was detected ten times or more. The V and J genes are TRBV19 and TRBJ2-7; 8 bases align to TRBD1. CDR1 and CDR2 from the germline V gene are LNHDA and SQIVND (reference sequence). V lost 3 bases and J lost 2; bases outside the gene matches: 9. This CDR3 comprises 16 residues. For the CDR3, the DNA is TGTGCCAGTAGTATCTGGCTTCGACAGGGGACCTACGAGCAGTACTTC. Amino acid sequence: CASSIWLRQGTYEQYF.

This clonotype occurred many times. This chain joins TRBV3-1 and TRBJ1-1; D is uncertain. Looked up from germline, CDR1 is LGHDT and CDR2 is YNNKEL (reference sequence). The V gene lost 0 bases and the J gene lost 2 bases, with 13 bases spanning the gap. The CDR3 spans 16 residues. CDR3 bases: TGTGCCAGCAGCCAAGAACACCCCGCGACAAACACTGAAGCTTTCTTT. Translated: CASSQEHPATNTEAFF.

In this sample, this clonotype turned up a few times. The chain recombines TRBV13 with TRBJ2-1; 13 bases align to TRBD2. The CDR3 loop spans 14 amino acids. CDR1 PRHDT and CDR2 FYEKMQ come from the germline V gene (reference sequence). V lost 5 bases, J lost 10 bases, and 5 bases stayed unmatched. The CDR3 reads CASSAGLAGQEQFF. The DNA for the CDR3 is TGTGCCAGCAGCGCGGGACTAGCGGGACAAGAGCAGTTCTTC.

The table lists this clonotype with many counts. The chain has TRBV7-8 and TRBJ2-3; 7 bases agree with TRBD2. CDR1 is SGHVS and CDR2 is FQNEAQ in the germline V gene. V gave up 5 bases and J gave up 2 bases; unmatched junction bases: 4. This CDR3 has 14 residues. DNA for the CDR3: TGTGCCAGCAGCGACCGGGAGGACACAGATACGCAGTATTTT. As protein: CASSDREDTDTQYF.

Many counts were recorded for this clonotype. The chain uses TRBV15 and TRBJ1-3, with D uncertain. Germline loops: CDR1 LNHNV, CDR2 YYDKDF (reference sequence). This CDR3 has 13 amino acids. With 6 bases removed from V and 1 base from J, the gap between germline ends came to 7 bases. The CDR3 region is CATSPPSGNTIYF. DNA of the CDR3: TGTGCCACCAGTCCCCCTTCTGGAAACACCATATATTTT.

This clonotype was recorded a few times. One base away lies a much larger clone, so this may be a sequencing read error. The chain is built from TRBV6-1 and TRBJ2-7; 9 nucleotides line up with TRBD1. The CDR3 runs to 13 residues. The germline V gene encodes CDR1 MNHNS and CDR2 SASEGT. Trimming took 6 bases from V and 6 from J; bases not matched to a gene: 6. In DNA, the CDR3 is TGTGCCAGCAGATCCGGGACAGGGACCGAGCAGTACTTC. Its translation is CASRSGTGTEQYF.